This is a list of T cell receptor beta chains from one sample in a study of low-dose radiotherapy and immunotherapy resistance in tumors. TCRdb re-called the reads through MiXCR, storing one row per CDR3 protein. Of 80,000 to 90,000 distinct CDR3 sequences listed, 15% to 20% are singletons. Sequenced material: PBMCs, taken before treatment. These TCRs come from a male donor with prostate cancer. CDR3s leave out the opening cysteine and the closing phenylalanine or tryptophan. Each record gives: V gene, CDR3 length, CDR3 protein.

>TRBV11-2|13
ASSFGGQFQETQY
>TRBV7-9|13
ASSRDGGYTDTQY
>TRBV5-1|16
ASSRTPPVGYGANVLT
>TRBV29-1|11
SVVSGTTSGYT
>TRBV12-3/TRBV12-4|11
ASSTGTGSTQY
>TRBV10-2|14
ASSRNPGQGNSPLH
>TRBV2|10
ASSEGRGEQF
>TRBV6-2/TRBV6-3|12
ASVDPGSSYEQY
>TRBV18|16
ASSPPSEQGELREKLF
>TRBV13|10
ASSTYQETQY
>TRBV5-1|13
ASSLNSRGLETQY
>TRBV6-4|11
ASSEAMNTEAF
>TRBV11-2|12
ASSLDTSSYEQY
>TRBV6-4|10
ASSPGYNEQF
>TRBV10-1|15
ASSRDTGTGGSDEQF
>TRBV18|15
ASSPGTGSSGANVLT
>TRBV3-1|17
ASSQEGRLAAMYQETQY
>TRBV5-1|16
ASSWTTSGDFNTGELF
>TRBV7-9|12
ASSLSPGENEQF
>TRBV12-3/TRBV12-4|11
ASSLWDSDTQY
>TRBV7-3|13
ASSSTGKGTDTQY
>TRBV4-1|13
ASSRDREVRQPQH
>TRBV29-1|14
SVEPLSGTVTGELF